The clone carrying this T cell receptor (beta chain) was recorded only once. Its antigen remains unidentified. As to time point: late sampling 161 to 241 days after vaccination in three convalescent patients. Specified treatment: approximately 10-day PBMC culture with coronavirus spike peptide pools or control peptides (ViraFEST assay). The authors isolated CD4+ T cells by negative selection after about ten days of culture. The Oncomine TCR Beta short-read assay was applied to DNA of cultured CD4+ T cells. TCRdb called the PCR reads again in MiXCR, with one record for every CDR3 protein. The table includes about 17,000 distinct CDR3 sequences, roughly 49% detected once. The data derive from a study of vaccination and CD4 T cells after COVID-19. The CDR3 runs 13 residues. Trimming left V 5 bases short and J 7 bases short, with 17 bases between. Germline V gives CDR1 DFQATT, CDR2 SNEGSKA (reference sequence).

The specimen comprised CD4+ T cells from blood, cultured in vitro, sampled about 7 months after SARS-CoV-2 vaccination. The clonotype comes from a human donor who had recovered from COVID-19. The rearrangement joins TRBV20-1 to TRBJ1-2; D is possibly TRBD1 (6 bases). The DNA of the CDR3 is TGCAGTGCTTCGGGGGGGGCCGGGTTTGGCTACACCTTC. Its translation is CSASGGAGFGYTF.